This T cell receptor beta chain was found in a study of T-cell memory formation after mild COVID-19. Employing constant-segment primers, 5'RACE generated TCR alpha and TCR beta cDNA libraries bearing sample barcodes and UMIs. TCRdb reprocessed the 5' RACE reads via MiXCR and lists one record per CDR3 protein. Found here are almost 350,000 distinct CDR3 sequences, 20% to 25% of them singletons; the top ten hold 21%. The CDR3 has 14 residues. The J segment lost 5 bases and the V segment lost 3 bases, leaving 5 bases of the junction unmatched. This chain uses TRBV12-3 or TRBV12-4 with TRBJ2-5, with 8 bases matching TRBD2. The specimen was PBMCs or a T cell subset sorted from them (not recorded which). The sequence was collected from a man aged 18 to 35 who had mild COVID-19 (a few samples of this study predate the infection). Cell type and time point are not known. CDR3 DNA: TGTGCCAGCAGTTTGAAGGCTAGCGGGGAGACCCAGTACTTC. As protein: CASSLKASGETQYF.